The present entry profiles one TCR beta chain with its context. CD45RO-negative cells were positively selected for CCR7, leaving out terminally differentiated effector memory CD45RA+ cells. Sequencing used immunoSEQ multiplex PCR; TCRdb keeps in-frame clones, though not all of them. Here the sample spans over 2,000,000 clones, 93% being singletons. V was shortened by 4 bases and J by 3 bases, with 10 bases between the two germline ends. The CDR3 runs 13 residues. In germline, CDR1 is SGHNT, CDR2 YYREEE (reference sequence). The data stem from a study of shared clonotypes between healthy human individuals. About the study: The study used three CD4 naive, three CD4 memory, two CD8 naive and one CD8 memory plate per donor.

The clonotype was recovered from a man aged 18 to 30 in good health. Some clones in this sample may be carry-over from other donors' samples. The chain has TRBV5-4 and TRBJ2-5, with D tentatively TRBD2 (6 bases). The sequencing input was naive CD8+ T cells from PBMCs. The CDR3 sequence: CASSPGAEETQYF. The CDR3 DNA follows: TGTGCCAGCAGCCCGGGAGCGGAAGAGACCCAGTACTTC.